This T cell receptor (beta chain) is from a study of technical replicates of blood from a handful of donors. Measured with immunoSEQ multiplex PCR; TCRdb has only the in-frame clones, and not every one. Here the sample spans approximately 51,000 clones, around 95% being singletons. J gave up 4 bases and V 5 bases, and 8 bases lay outside the gene matches. Germline loops: CDR1 SGHTA, CDR2 FQGNSA. The CDR3 length is 16 residues. The rearrangement links TRBV7-2 to TRBJ2-2; 9 nucleotides agree with TRBD1. The sample comprised PBMCs. This clonotype was sampled from a human donor in good health. Some clones in this sample may be carry-over from other donors' samples. DNA of the CDR3: TGTGCCAGCAGCCAAAGGACAGGGGCGACCACCGGGGAGCTGTTTTTT. It specifies CASSQRTGATTGELFF.